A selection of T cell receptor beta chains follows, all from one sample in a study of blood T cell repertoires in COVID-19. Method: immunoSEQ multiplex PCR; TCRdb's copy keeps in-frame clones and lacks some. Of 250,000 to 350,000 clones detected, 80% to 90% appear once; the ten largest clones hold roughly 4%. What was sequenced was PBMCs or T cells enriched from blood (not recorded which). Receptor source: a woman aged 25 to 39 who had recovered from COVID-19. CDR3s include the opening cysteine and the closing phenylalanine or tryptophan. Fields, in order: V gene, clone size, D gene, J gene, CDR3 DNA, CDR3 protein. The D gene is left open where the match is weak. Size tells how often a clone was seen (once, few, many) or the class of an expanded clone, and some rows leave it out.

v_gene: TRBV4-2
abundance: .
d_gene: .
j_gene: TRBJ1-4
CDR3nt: TGTGCCAGCAGCCAAGGGCCCAGCGCCGCAACTAATGAAAAACTGTTTTTT
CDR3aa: CASSQGPSAATNEKLFF

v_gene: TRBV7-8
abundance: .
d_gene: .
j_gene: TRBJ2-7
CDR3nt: TGTGCCAGCAGCTCGTCAGGAGCGGCCTCCTACGAGCAGTACTTC
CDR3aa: CASSSSGAASYEQYF

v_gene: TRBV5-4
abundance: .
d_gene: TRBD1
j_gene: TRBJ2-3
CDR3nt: TGTGCCAGCAGCTCCATTTCCGGGACAGGCAGCACAGATACGCAGTATTTT
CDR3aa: CASSSISGTGSTDTQYF

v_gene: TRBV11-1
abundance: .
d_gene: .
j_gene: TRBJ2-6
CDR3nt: TGTGCCAGCAGGGGGACTCCCGGCTCTGGGGCCAACGTCCTGACTTTC
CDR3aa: CASRGTPGSGANVLTF

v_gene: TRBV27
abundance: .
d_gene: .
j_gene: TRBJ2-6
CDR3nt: TGTGCCAGCAGTTTAGTCGCTGGGGCCAACGTCCTGACTTTC
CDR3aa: CASSLVAGANVLTF

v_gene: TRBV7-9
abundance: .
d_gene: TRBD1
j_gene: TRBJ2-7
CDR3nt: TGTGCCAGCAGCCTCGTAGGGGGCAATCACGAGCAGTACTTC
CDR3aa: CASSLVGGNHEQYF

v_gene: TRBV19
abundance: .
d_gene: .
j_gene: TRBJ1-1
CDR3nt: TGTGCCAGTAGTATAGTAAGCCCGAACACTGAAGCTTTCTTT
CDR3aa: CASSIVSPNTEAFF

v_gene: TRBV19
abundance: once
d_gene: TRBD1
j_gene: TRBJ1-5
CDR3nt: TGTGCCAGTTCCCCAACAGGGGGCGGCAATCAGCCCCAGCATTTT
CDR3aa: CASSPTGGGNQPQHF

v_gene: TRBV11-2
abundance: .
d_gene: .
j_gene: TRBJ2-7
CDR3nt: TGTGCCAGCAGCCCCCGGGGCGAGCAGTACTTC
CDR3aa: CASSPRGEQYF

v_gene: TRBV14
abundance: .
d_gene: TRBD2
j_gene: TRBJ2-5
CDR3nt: TGTGCCAGCAGCCAAGCCCTTGGCGGGGGGGCAGAGACCCAGTACTTC
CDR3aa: CASSQALGGGAETQYF

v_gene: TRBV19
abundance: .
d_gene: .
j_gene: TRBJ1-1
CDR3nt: TGTGCCAGTAGCATGGAGGGCGCTGAAGCTTTCTTT
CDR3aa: CASSMEGAEAFF

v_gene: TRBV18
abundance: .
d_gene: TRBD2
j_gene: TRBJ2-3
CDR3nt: TGTGCCAGCTCACCGGGACTAGCGGAATCAGATACGCAGTATTTT
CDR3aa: CASSPGLAESDTQYF

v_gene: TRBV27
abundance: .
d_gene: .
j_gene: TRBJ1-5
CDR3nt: TGTGCCAGCAGTTTAAGCGGGGTTCAGCCCCAGCATTTT
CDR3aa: CASSLSGVQPQHF

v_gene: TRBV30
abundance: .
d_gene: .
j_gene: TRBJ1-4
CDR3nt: TGTGCCTGGAGTGTCGGGGGGCGGGATGAAAAACTGTTTTTT
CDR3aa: CAWSVGGRDEKLFF

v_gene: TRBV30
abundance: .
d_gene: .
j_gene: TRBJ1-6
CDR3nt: TGTGCCTGGAGTGATACAGGAGAACAAGAAAATTCACCCCTCCACTTT
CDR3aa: CAWSDTGEQENSPLHF

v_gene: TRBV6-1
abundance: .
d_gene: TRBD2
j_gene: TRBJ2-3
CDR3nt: TGTGCCAGCAGTGAAGCTCCGACTAGCTTTTCGCACACAGATACGCAGTATTTT
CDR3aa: CASSEAPTSFSHTDTQYF

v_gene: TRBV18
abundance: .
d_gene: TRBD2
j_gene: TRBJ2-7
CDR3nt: TGTGCCAGCTCACGAGGGCTAGCGGATACCTACGAGCAGTACTTC
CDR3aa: CASSRGLADTYEQYF

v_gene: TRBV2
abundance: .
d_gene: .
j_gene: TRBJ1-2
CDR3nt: TGTGCCAGCAGTGAAGCGGGGCAATACTATGGCTACACCTTC
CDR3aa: CASSEAGQYYGYTF

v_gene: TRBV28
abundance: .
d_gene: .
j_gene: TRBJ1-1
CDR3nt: TGTGCCAGCAGGACTCAGGGATCTGAAGCTTTCTTT
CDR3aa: CASRTQGSEAFF

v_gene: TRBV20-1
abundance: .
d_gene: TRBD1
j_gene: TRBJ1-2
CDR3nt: TGCAGTGCTCTGGACAGGGACGGCTACACCTTC
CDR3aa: CSALDRDGYTF

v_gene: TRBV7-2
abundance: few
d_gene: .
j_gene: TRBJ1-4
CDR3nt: TGTGCCAGCAGCTTAAGCAGGGCACCCAATGAAAAACTGTTTTTT
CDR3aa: CASSLSRAPNEKLFF

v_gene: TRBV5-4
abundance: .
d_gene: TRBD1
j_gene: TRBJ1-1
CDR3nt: TGTGCCAGCAGCTTCGGGGGACAGGGAACTGAAGCTTTCTTT
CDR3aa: CASSFGGQGTEAFF

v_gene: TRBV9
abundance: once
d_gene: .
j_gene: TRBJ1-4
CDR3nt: TGTGCCAGCAGCTTAGGACAAGTTAATGAAAAACTGTTTTTT
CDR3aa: CASSLGQVNEKLFF

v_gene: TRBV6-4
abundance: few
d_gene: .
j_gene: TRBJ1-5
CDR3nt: TGTGCCAGCAGTGACGGGACTTCTAATCAGCCCCAGCATTTT
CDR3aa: CASSDGTSNQPQHF

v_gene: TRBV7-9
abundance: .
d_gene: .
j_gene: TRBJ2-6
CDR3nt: TGTGCCAGCAGCCGGTCCGGCTCTGGGGCCAACGTCCTGACTTTC
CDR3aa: CASSRSGSGANVLTF

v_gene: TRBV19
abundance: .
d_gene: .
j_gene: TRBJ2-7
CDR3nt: TGTGCCAGTAGACCGGGACAAACCTCCTACGAGCAGTACTTC
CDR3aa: CASRPGQTSYEQYF

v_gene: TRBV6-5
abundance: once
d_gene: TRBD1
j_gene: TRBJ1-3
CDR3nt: TGTGCCAGCAGTCCCACCCGGGACAGCGGAAACACCATATATTTT
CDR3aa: CASSPTRDSGNTIYF

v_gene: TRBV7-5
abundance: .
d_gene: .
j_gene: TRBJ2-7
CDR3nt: TGTGCCAGAAGCCAAACCGGGACAGGCTCCTACGAGCAGTACTTC
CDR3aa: CARSQTGTGSYEQYF

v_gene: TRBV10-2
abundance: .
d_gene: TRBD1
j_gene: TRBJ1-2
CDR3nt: TGCGCCAGCATTCCCACCTACTCAACAGGGGGCTATGGCTACACCTTC
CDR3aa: CASIPTYSTGGYGYTF

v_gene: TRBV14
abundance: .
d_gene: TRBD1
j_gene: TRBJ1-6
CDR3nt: TGTGCCAGCAGTAAAAGGACAGGGTTGGTTGCGAAATCACCCCTCCACTTT
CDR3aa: CASSKRTGLVAKSPLHF